This TCR beta chain appears in the sequencing data of a study of shared T cell receptors in the human thymus. This clone was observed a few times. Libraries were prepared by immunoSEQ multiplex PCR; TCRdb keeps only in-frame clonotypes and omits some of them. This sample has under 700,000 clones; approximately 80% occur once, and the top ten carry more than 0.01%. The germline V gene encodes CDR1 LGHNA and CDR2 YSLEER. V shed 2 bases and J shed 5 bases, with 15 bases lying between them. CDR3 length: 16 residues. This sample was shared with a second study, whose subject was human thymus T cells.

The rearrangement uses TRBV4-3 and TRBJ2-2; D remains ambiguous. What was sequenced was thymocytes. The sequence came from a boy less than two years old with a congenital heart defect. CDR3 bases: TGCGCCAGCAGCCAAAAGGCGGCCGAGAAAACCGGGGAGCTGTTTTTT. It is translated as CASSQKAAEKTGELFF.